One and the same sample provided the 18 T cell receptor beta chains below, sequenced in a study of T cell repertoires in cytomegalovirus infection. These TCRs are of unknown antigen specificity. TCRdb itself ran the reads through MiXCR, one entry per CDR3 protein. The top ten clones hold about an eighth of a sample with approximately 730,000 distinct CDR3 sequences, approximately 32% of them seen once. Sequenced material: cultured CD8+ T cells from PBMCs, taken from culture after CMV antigen stimulation. The receptors shown here come from a human donor in good health (CMV status not recorded). Some clones in this sample may be carry-over from other donors' samples.

V gene TRBV6-8 combines with J gene TRBJ2-1; 10 nucleotides align to TRBD2. This CDR3 contains 20 residues. Unmatched junction bases numbered 13, after V lost 1 base and J lost 1 base. CDR1 is MNHGY and CDR2 is SAAAGT in the germline V gene. The CDR3 DNA reads as TGTGCCAGCAGTTACTTGGCTAGCGGGGGCCCGTTACTATCCTACAATGAGCAGTTCTTC. It yields the protein CASSYLASGGPLLSYNEQFF.

The rearrangement joins TRBV27 to TRBJ2-5; TRBD2 matches 10 bases. There are 16 residues in the CDR3. Germline values: CDR1 MNHEY, CDR2 SMNVEV (reference sequence). V gave up 3 bases and J gave up 5 bases; unmatched junction bases: 9. The CDR3 is CASSFLKRGGRETQYF. CDR3 bases: TGTGCCAGCAGTTTCCTGAAGCGGGGGGGCCGGGAGACCCAGTACTTC.

This sequence joins TRBV27 and TRBJ1-2, with D hard to call. Germline V CDR1 and CDR2: MNHEY, SMNVEV (reference sequence). There are 14 residues in the CDR3. V lost 3 bases to trimming and J lost 5 bases, with 13 bases between them. The CDR3, as DNA: TGTGCCAGCAGTTTGTCCAGCCTTGATTATGGCTACACCTTC. Translating it yields CASSLSSLDYGYTF.

This clonotype was seen just once. The chain couples TRBV13 to TRBJ2-2; 10 bases agree with TRBD1. V lost 4 bases to trimming and J lost 6 bases; unmatched junction nucleotides: 11. CDR1 is PRHDT, CDR2 FYEKMQ, per germline (reference sequence). The length of the CDR3 is 17 residues. The CDR3 DNA is TGTGCCAGCAGCTCCATCCCGGGACAGGGGAAGGCCGGGGAGCTGTTTTTT. Its translation is CASSSIPGQGKAGELFF.

V and J are TRBV4-1 and TRBJ1-4; D unclear. This CDR3 comprises 17 residues. Per germline, CDR1 MGHRA and CDR2 YSYEKL. V was trimmed by 4 bases and J by 0 bases, leaving 15 bases between them. CDR3 sequence reads: CASSLTWTDPTNEKLFF. The CDR3 DNA follows: TGCGCCAGCAGCCTAACGTGGACGGACCCAACTAATGAAAAACTGTTTTTT.

In its sample, this clonotype was seen a few times. J is TRBJ2-1 and V is TRBV20-1, with 9 bases matching TRBD1. The CDR3 extends over 16 amino acids. J was trimmed by 4 bases and V by 3 bases; bases with no gene match: 10. Germline CDR1 is DFQATT and CDR2 is SNEGSKA (reference sequence). The DNA of the CDR3 is TGCAGTGCTAGTGGCCGGGGACAGGGAAAGTACAATGAGCAGTTCTTC. Its protein product is CSASGRGQGKYNEQFF.

To note about this clonotype: One junction end does not reproduce the germline sequence, and a read error may be involved. The rearrangement links TRBV27 to TRBJ1-5; D not certain. The CDR3 has 13 amino acids. Per germline, CDR1 MNHEY and CDR2 SMNVEV (reference sequence). The CDR3, as DNA: TGTGCCAGCGGTTTTCCTGGCAATCAGCCCCAGCATTTT. This translates into CASGFPGNQPQHF.

In its sample, this clonotype was seen many times. CDR3 sequence reads: CASSVGGRTGGTDTQYF. Here the CDR3 DNA reads TGTGCCAGCAGCGTGGGAGGGAGGACAGGGGGCACAGATACGCAGTATTTT. The rearrangement joins TRBV9 to TRBJ2-3; 9 bases align to TRBD1. V shed 2 bases and J 1 base; nucleotides not matched to a gene: 8. Germline V gives CDR1 SGDLS, CDR2 YYNGEE. The length of the CDR3 is 17 residues.

This clonotype was observed a few times. The V gene is TRBV29-1, the J gene TRBJ2-6; possibly TRBD1 for D (6 bases). Trimming shortened V by 7 bases and J by 0 bases, and 16 bases separated the two germline ends. The CDR3 has 16 residues. CDR1 SQVTM and CDR2 ANQGSEA come from the germline V gene. The CDR3 nucleotides read TGCAGCGCATTCCGGGACACTGACTCTGGGGCCAACGTCCTGACTTTC. Protein sequence: CSAFRDTDSGANVLTF.

V usage is TRBV6-2 or TRBV6-3 and J usage is TRBJ1-5; D gene uncertain. The V end was cut by 10 bases, the J end by 3 bases, with 16 bases between. CDR3 length: 14 amino acids. From germline, CDR1 is MNHEY and CDR2 SVGEGT. The CDR3 region is CANRPDFLNQPQHF. The CDR3 DNA reads TGTGCCAACAGACCCGACTTCCTCAATCAGCCCCAGCATTTT.

Only a few counts were recorded for this clonotype. V is TRBV11-2 and J is TRBJ2-1, with 15 bases lining up with TRBD2. V lost 4 bases, J lost 2 bases, and 9 bases stayed unmatched. The CDR3 extends over 19 amino acids. Germline V gene sequence: CDR1 SGHAT, CDR2 FQNNGV. This CDR3 reads CASSYWTSGGAGAYNEQFF. Written as DNA, the CDR3 is TGTGCCAGCAGCTACTGGACTAGCGGGGGGGCCGGAGCCTACAATGAGCAGTTCTTC.

This clonotype was seen only a few times. The chain employs TRBV3-1 and TRBJ1-5; D call uncertain. Germline V gene data show CDR1 as LGHDT and CDR2 as YNNKEL (reference sequence). Trimming removed 6 bases at V and 0 bases at J, with 12 bases between. The CDR3 runs to 15 residues. The CDR3 DNA reads TGTGCCAGCAGTCCCGACCCTTTTAGCAATCAGCCCCAGCATTTT. Protein: CASSPDPFSNQPQHF.

The chain employs TRBV5-4 and TRBJ2-2; D is unresolved. Trimming shortened V by 5 bases and J by 6 bases, and 14 bases separated the two germline ends. This CDR3 comprises 14 residues. CDR1 and CDR2 from the germline V gene are SGHNT and YYREEE (reference sequence). CDR3 coding DNA: TGTGCCAGCAGTTACCTTGGCGGAGCCGGGGAGCTGTTTTTT. Protein product: CASSYLGGAGELFF. Supplemented by reference TRBV5-4 and TRBJ2-2, the full variable domain reads ETGVTQSPTHLIKTRGQQVTLRCSSQSGHNTVSWYQQALGQGPQFIFQYYREEENGRGNFPPRFSGLQFPNYSSELNVNALELDDSALYLCASSYLGGAGELFFGEGSRLTVL.

The chain has TRBV12-5 and TRBJ1-2; 7 nucleotides align to TRBD1. This CDR3 contains 12 residues. Trimming at V came to 5 bases and at J to 5 bases, leaving 2 bases not matched to a gene. Germline V gene lookup returns CDR1 LGHNT and CDR2 FRNRAP. The CDR3 spells CASGPTGYGYTF. As DNA, the CDR3 is TGTGCTAGTGGTCCGACAGGGTATGGCTACACCTTC.

The chain recombines TRBV11-1 with TRBJ2-3; 7 bases map to TRBD2. The ends lost 4 bases at V and 0 bases at J; junction bases unmatched: 7. The CDR3 sequence is 16 residues long. Germline V CDR1 and CDR2: SGHAT, FQDESV (reference sequence). The CDR3 loop reads CASSYPGGSSTDTQYF. The CDR3 DNA follows: TGTGCCAGCAGCTATCCGGGGGGATCTAGCACAGATACGCAGTATTTT.

This clonotype was found a few times. The chain has TRBV6-2 or TRBV6-3 and TRBJ1-4; D may be TRBD1 (6 bases). V lost 0 bases and J lost 3, with 14 bases in between. Looked up from germline, CDR1 is MNHEY and CDR2 is SVGEGT. The length of the CDR3 is 17 residues. The CDR3 loop reads CASSYSTRGQPNEKLFF. CDR3 coding DNA: TGTGCCAGCAGTTACTCCACCCGAGGACAGCCTAATGAAAAACTGTTTTTT.

The rearrangement uses TRBV4-1 and TRBJ1-5; D is unclear. In germline, CDR1 is MGHRA, CDR2 YSYEKL. The CDR3 runs 18 residues. The V and J ends lost 5 bases and 4 bases respectively, with 24 bases between them. CDR3 residues: CASSDPTEGPTFNQPQHF. CDR3 bases: TGCGCCAGCAGCGATCCAACGGAAGGGCCTACGTTTAATCAGCCCCAGCATTTT.

The CDR3 region is CASSLTELPGELFF. CDR3 DNA sequence: TGTGCCAGCAGCCTCACGGAGCTACCCGGGGAGCTGTTTTTT. The chain recombines TRBV7-9 with TRBJ2-2; D ambiguous. Trimming took 5 bases from V and 6 from J, leaving 13 bases between them. The CDR3 sequence is 14 residues long. CDR1 is SEHNR, CDR2 FQNEAQ, per germline (reference sequence).